The clone carrying this TCR beta chain was seen just once. The sample comes from a study of blood T cell repertoires in COVID-19. V was trimmed by 6 bases and J by 2 bases, leaving 14 bases between them. This CDR3 has 14 residues. The germline V gene has CDR1 LGHNA and CDR2 YNFKEQ. Data came from immunoSEQ multiplex PCR; TCRdb stores just in-frame clones and leaves some out. The sample lists roughly 400,000 clones, 80% to 90% seen once, with 2% to 2.5% in the top ten. Sequencing input: peripheral blood. This chain uses TRBV4-2 with TRBJ2-7; a weak D match, TRBD2 (5 bases). This sequence originates from a woman aged 60-70 years with COVID-19, enrolled during active disease. CDR3 in amino acids: CASRREAVTYEQYF. CDR3 bases: TGTGCCAGCAGGAGGGAAGCTGTTACCTACGAGCAGTACTTC.